This TCR beta chain was sequenced for a study of cytomegalovirus exposure and HLA in healthy donors. This CDR3 has 14 residues. V was trimmed by 4 bases and J by 4 bases, leaving 10 bases between them. Germline V CDR1 and CDR2: LGHNA, YSLEER. Donors were nominally healthy when sampled, though unrecorded immune exposures were likely. Primers included in the PCR were 60 Vbeta and 13 Jbeta primers. Clones were sequenced by immunoSEQ multiplex PCR, and TCRdb holds only the in-frame ones, with some missing. The data hold about 130,000 clones, with under 85% observed a single time. With respect to this clone: The target antigen is unknown.

Regarding the study as a whole: Highest at DRB1 and lowest at HLA-C, TCR association rates differed among HLA loci in a later analysis. The CMV antigen specificity of three CMV-associated chains was confirmed through in vitro analysis. After further analysis at a later stage, 16,951 TCR beta sequences were associated with HLA alleles at 0.05 false discovery rate.

Source material: PBMCs. V is TRBV4-3 and J is TRBJ2-2; D is ambiguous. This TCR came from a man in his thirties or forties in good health and CMV-seronegative. CDR3 loop: CASSLEQATGELFF. The DNA of the CDR3 is TGCGCCAGCAGCCTCGAGCAGGCCACCGGGGAGCTGTTTTTT.